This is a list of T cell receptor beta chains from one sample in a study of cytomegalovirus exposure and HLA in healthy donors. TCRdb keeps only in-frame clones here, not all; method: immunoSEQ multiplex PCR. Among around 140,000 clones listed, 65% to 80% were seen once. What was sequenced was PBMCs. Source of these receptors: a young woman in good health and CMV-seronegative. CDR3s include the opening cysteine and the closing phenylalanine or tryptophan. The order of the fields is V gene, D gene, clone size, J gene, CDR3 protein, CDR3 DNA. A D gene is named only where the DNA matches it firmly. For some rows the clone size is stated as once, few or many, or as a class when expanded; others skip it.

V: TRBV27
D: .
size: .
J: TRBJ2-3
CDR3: CASTTGIGTDTQYF
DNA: TGTGCCAGCACCACAGGGATCGGGACAGATACGCAGTATTTT

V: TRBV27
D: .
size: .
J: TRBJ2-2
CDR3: CASSIQGSTGELFF
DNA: TGTGCCAGCAGTATACAGGGTTCCACCGGGGAGCTGTTTTTT

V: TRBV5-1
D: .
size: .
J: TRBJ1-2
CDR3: CASSTGTAESYGYTF
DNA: TGCGCCAGCAGCACCGGGACTGCTGAATCCTATGGCTACACCTTC

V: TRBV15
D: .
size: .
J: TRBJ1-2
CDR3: CATSRTESSYGYTF
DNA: TGTGCCACCAGCAGGACTGAGAGCAGCTATGGCTACACCTTC

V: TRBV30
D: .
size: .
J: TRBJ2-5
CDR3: CAWNSPGQKETQYF
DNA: TGTGCCTGGAACTCCCCGGGACAAAAAGAGACCCAGTACTTC

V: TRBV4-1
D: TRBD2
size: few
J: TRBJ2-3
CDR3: CASSRTTSGDTDTQYF
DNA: TGCGCCAGCAGCCGTACGACTAGCGGGGACACAGATACGCAGTATTTT

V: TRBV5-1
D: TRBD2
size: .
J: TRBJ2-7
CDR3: CASSLTSGSNEQYF
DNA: TGCGCCAGCAGCCTCACTAGCGGGAGCAACGAGCAGTACTTC

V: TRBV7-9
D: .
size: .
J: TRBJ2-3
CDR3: CASSLEASGDTQYF
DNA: TGTGCCAGCAGCTTAGAAGCGAGTGGAGATACGCAGTATTTT

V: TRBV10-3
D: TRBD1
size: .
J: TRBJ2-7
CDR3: CAISRGGVNEQYF
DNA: TGTGCCATCAGTCGAGGGGGCGTCAACGAGCAGTACTTC

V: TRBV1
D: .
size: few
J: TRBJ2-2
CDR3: CTSSQESSDRGCRGPGSSGELFF
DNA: TGCACCAGCAGCCAAGAATCCTCGGACAGGGGGTGTAGAGGCCCCGGGAGCTCCGGGGAGCTGTTTTTT

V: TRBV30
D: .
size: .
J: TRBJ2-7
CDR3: CAWSSGLGSEQYF
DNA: TGTGCCTGGAGTTCCGGTTTGGGGAGCGAGCAGTACTTC

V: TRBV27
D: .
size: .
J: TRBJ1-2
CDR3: CASSPARRGGYTF
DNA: TGTGCCAGCAGTCCCGCCAGACGGGGGGGCTACACCTTC

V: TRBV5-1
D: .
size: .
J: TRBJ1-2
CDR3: CASRYGGGGDNYGYTF
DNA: TGCGCCAGCAGATACGGTGGTGGTGGAGATAACTATGGCTACACCTTC

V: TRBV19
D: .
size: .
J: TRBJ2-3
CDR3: CASSDGVATDTQYF
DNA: TGTGCCAGTAGTGACGGGGTGGCCACAGATACGCAGTATTTT

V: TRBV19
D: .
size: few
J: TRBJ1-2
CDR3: CASSISRAPYGYTF
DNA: TGTGCCAGTAGTATCTCGAGGGCTCCCTATGGCTACACCTTC

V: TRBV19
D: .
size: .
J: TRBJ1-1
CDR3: CASDPGLLNTEAFF
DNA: TGTGCCAGTGACCCGGGACTCTTGAACACTGAAGCTTTCTTT

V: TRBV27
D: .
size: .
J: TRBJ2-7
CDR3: CASSQQGQDYSSYEQYF
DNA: TGTGCCAGCAGTCAGCAAGGACAGGACTACAGCTCCTACGAGCAGTACTTC

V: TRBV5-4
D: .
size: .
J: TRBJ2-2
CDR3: CASSFLVSTNTGELFF
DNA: TGTGCCAGCAGCTTTTTAGTTTCCACTAACACCGGGGAGCTGTTTTTT

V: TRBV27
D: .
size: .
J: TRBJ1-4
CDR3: CASSFLGAAEKLFF
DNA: TGTGCCAGCAGTTTCTTGGGGGCGGCTGAAAAACTGTTTTTT

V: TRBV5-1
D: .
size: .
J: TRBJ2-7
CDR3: CASSPRRSSYEQYF
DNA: TGCGCCAGCAGCCCCCGTAGGAGCTCCTACGAGCAGTACTTC

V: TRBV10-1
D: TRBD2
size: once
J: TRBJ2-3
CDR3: CASSEGSGRARNTQYF
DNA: TGCGCCAGCAGTGAAGGAAGCGGGAGGGCCCGAAATACGCAGTATTTT

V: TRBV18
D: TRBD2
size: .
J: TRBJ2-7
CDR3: CASSLGTSGSYEQYF
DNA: TGTGCCAGCTCACTCGGGACTAGCGGCTCCTACGAGCAGTACTTC

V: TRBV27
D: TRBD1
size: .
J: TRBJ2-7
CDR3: CASSSLQGGVDEQYF
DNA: TGTGCCAGCAGCTCGTTACAGGGGGGAGTCGACGAGCAGTACTTC

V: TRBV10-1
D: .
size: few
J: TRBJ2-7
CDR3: CASSVSDGKEQYF
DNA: TGCGCCAGCAGTGTGTCGGACGGGAAGGAGCAGTACTTC

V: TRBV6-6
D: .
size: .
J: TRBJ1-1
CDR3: CASSYSNGETEAFF
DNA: TGTGCCAGCAGTTACTCGAACGGGGAAACTGAAGCTTTCTTT

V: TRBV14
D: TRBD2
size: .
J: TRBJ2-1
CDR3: CASSQVPPWLAGSSNEQFF
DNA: TGTGCCAGCAGCCAAGTTCCCCCTTGGCTAGCGGGGAGTTCCAATGAGCAGTTCTTC

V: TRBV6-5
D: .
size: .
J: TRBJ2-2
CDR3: CASSPLKGSGELFF
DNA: TGTGCCAGCAGTCCACTTAAGGGGTCCGGGGAGCTGTTTTTT

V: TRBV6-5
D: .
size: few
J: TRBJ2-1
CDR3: CASRAIKSEQFF
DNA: TGTGCCAGCAGGGCCATAAAATCAGAGCAGTTCTTC

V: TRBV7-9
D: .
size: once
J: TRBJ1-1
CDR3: CASSVLPAGVDTEAFF
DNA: TGTGCCAGCAGCGTACTACCAGCAGGGGTGGACACTGAAGCTTTCTTT

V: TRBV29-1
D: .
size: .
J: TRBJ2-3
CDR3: CSVEDPGVGTDTQYF
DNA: TGCAGCGTTGAAGATCCCGGAGTCGGTACAGATACGCAGTATTTT

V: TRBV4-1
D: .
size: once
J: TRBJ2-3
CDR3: CASSTGQNTDTQYF
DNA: TGCGCCAGCAGCACAGGACAGAACACAGATACGCAGTATTTT

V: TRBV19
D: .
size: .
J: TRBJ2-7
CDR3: CASSMGHYEQYF
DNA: TGTGCCAGTAGTATGGGGCACTACGAGCAGTACTTC

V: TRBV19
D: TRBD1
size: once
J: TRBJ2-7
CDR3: CASSIRTGDGYEQYF
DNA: TGTGCCAGTAGTATCCGGACAGGGGACGGGTACGAGCAGTACTTC

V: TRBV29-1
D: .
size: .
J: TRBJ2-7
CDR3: CSVEDRAGRSYEQYF
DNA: TGCAGCGTTGAAGATCGGGCGGGACGCTCCTACGAGCAGTACTTC

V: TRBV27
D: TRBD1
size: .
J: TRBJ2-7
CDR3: CASSPGTGGLYEQYF
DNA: TGTGCCAGCAGTCCCGGGACAGGGGGACTCTACGAGCAGTACTTC

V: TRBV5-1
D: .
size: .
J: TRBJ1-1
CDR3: CASSFNSLNTEAFF
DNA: TGCGCCAGCAGCTTCAACAGTTTGAACACTGAAGCTTTCTTT

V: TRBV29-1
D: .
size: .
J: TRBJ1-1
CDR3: CSVEFRQGNTEAFF
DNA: TGCAGCGTTGAGTTCCGGCAGGGAAACACTGAAGCTTTCTTT

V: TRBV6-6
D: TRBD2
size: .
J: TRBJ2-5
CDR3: CASSPPTSGSRETQYF
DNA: TGTGCCAGCAGTCCGCCCACTAGCGGGAGTAGGGAGACCCAGTACTTC

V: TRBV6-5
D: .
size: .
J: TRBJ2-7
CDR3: CASSYSKTSAYEQYF
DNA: TGTGCCAGCAGTTACTCAAAGACTTCCGCCTACGAGCAGTACTTC

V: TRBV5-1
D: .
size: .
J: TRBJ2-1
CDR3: CASSLGAGVYEQFF
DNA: TGCGCCAGCTCCTTGGGGGCGGGGGTCTATGAGCAGTTCTTC

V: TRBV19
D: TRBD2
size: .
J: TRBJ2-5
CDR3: CASSIKTSVLGETQYF
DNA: TGTGCCAGTAGTATAAAGACTAGCGTTTTGGGGGAGACCCAGTACTTC

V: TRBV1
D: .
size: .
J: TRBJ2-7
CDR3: CTSSPPGTATNEQYF
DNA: TGCACCAGCAGCCCTCCCGGGACAGCGACAAACGAGCAGTACTTC

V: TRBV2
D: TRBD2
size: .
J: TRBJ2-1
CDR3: CASRLLAGVEQFF
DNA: TGTGCCAGCCGCCTATTAGCGGGAGTAGAGCAGTTCTTC

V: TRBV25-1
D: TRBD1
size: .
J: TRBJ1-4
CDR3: CASSERTGRTEKLFF
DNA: TGTGCCAGCAGTGAACGGACAGGGAGAACCGAAAAACTGTTTTTT